This T cell receptor (beta chain) was observed in a study of shared clonotypes between healthy human individuals. Original analysis: Filtering was not the same, since immunoSEQ gave junction-only sequences without quality scores. Here immunoSEQ multiplex PCR was the method, and the copy in TCRdb shows in-frame clones only, minus some. Clone size and the V and J calls come from that table; the DNA yielded D and trimming. The sample consists of over a million clones, roughly 97% of them appearing once. Sequencing was performed on naive CD4+ T cells sorted from blood. The subset was: CD45RA+ positively selected. The source of this sequence is a man aged 30-40 years in good health.

The DNA for the CDR3 is TGTGCCAGCAGCTTGCGTGGTTCCTACAATGAGCAGTTCTTC. Translating gives CASSLRGSYNEQFF. V usage is TRBV5-5 and J usage is TRBJ2-1; no reliable D call. The CDR3 is made up of 14 amino acids. With 1 base removed from V and 1 base from J, the gap between germline ends came to 6 bases. The germline V gene encodes CDR1 SGHKS and CDR2 YYEKEE (reference sequence).